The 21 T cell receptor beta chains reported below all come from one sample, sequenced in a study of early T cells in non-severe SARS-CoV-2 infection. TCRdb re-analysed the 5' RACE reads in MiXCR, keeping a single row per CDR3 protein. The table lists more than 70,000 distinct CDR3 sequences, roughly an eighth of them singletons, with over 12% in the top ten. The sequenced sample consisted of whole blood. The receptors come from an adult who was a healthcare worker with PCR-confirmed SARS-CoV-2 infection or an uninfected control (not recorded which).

The DNA for the CDR3 is TGTGCCAGCAGTGAGTATACGGGCACTGAAGCTTTCTTT. Translated, it gives CASSEYTGTEAFF. The chain employs TRBV6-4 and TRBJ1-1, with unresolved D. Trimming left V 3 bases short and J 4 bases short, with 9 bases between. CDR3 length: 13 amino acids. Germline loops: CDR1 MRHNA, CDR2 SNTAGT.

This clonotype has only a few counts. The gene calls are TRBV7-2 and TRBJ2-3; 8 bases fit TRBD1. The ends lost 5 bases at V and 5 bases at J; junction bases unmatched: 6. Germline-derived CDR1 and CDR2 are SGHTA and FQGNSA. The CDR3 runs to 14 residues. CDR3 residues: CASSHPDREDTQYF. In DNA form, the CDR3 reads TGTGCCAGCAGCCACCCGGACAGGGAAGATACGCAGTATTTT.

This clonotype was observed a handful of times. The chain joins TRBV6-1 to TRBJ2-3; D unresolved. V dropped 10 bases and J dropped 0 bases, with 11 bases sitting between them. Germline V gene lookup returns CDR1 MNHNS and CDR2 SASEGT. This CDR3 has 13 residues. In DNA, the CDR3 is TGTGCCACGCGAATTTCTAGCACAGATACGCAGTATTTT. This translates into CATRISSTDTQYF.

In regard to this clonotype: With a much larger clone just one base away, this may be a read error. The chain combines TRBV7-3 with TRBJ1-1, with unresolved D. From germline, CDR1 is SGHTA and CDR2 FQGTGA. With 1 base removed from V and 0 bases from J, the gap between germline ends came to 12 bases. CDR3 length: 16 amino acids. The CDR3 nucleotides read TGTGCCAGCAGCTTAAATGGGGTCGTGGTGAACACTGAAGCTTTCTTT. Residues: CASSLNGVVVNTEAFF.

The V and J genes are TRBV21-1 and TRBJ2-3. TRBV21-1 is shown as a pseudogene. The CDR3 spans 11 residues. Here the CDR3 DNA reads TGTGCCAGAGAGTTGGAGGATACGCAGTATTTT. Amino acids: CARELEDTQYF.

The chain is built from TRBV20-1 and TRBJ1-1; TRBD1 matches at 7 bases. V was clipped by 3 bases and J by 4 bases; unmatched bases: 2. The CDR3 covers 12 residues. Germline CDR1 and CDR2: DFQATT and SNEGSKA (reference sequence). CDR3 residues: CSARTGTTEAFF. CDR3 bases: TGCAGTGCTAGGACAGGGACCACTGAAGCTTTCTTT.

In nucleotides, the CDR3 is TGTGCCAGCAGCTTAGTCCCGGAGTATGGGACCCAGTACTTC. Translation gives CASSLVPEYGTQYF. The chain combines TRBV7-9 with TRBJ2-5; D is undetermined. Germline V CDR1 and CDR2: SEHNR, FQNEAQ (reference sequence). The CDR3 is 14 amino acids. Trimming took 1 base from V and 7 from J, leaving 13 bases between them.

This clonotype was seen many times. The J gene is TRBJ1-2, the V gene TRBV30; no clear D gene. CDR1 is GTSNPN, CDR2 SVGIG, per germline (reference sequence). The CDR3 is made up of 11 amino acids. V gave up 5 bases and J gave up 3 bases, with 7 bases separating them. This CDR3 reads CAWAPYYGYTF. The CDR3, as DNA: TGTGCCTGGGCCCCTTACTATGGCTACACCTTC.

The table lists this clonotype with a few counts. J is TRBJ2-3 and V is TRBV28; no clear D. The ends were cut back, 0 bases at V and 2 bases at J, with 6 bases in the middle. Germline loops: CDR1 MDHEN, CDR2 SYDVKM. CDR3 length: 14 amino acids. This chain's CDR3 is CASSLWQNTDTQYF. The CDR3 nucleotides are TGTGCCAGCAGTTTATGGCAGAACACAGATACGCAGTATTTT.

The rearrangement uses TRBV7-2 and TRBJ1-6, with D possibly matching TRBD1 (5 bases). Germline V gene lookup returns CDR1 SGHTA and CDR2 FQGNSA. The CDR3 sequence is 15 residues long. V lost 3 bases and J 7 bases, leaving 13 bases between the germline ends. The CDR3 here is CASSFVGGENSPLHF. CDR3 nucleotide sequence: TGTGCCAGCAGCTTCGTCGGGGGGGAGAATTCACCCCTCCACTTT.

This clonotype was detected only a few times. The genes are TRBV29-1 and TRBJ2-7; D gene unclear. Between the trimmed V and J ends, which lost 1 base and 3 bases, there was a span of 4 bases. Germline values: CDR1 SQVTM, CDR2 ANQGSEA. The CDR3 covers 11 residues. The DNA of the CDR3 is TGCAGCGTTGAAGTTAGCTACGAGCAGTACTTC. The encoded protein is CSVEVSYEQYF.

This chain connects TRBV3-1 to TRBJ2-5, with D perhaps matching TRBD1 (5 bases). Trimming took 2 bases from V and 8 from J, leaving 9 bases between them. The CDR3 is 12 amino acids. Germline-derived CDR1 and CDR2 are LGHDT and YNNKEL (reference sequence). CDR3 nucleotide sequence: TGTGCCAGCAGCCAACCTAGGGGCACCCAGTACTTC. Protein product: CASSQPRGTQYF.

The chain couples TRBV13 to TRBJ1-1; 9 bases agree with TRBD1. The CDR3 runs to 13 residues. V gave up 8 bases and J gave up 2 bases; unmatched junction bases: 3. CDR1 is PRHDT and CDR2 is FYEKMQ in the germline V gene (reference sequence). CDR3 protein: CASGTGRNTEAFF. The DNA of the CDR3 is TGTGCCAGCGGGACAGGGAGAAACACTGAAGCTTTCTTT.

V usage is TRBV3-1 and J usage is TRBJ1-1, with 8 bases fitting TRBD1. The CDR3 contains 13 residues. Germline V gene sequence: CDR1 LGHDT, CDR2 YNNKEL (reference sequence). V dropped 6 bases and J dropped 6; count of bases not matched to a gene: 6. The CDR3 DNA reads TGTGCCAGCAGGAGACAGGGGTTCGCTGAAGCTTTCTTT. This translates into CASRRQGFAEAFF. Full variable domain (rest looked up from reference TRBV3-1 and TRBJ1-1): DTAVSQTPKYLVTQMGNDKSIKCEQNLGHDTMYWYKQDSKKFLKIMFSYNNKELIINETVPNRFSPKSPDKAHLNLHINSLELGDSAVYFCASRRQGFAEAFFGQGTRLTVV.

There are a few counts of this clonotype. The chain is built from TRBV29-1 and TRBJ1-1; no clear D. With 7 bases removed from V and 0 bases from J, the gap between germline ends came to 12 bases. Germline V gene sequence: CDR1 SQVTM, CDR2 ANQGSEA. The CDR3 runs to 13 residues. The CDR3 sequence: CSAGGRLNTEAFF. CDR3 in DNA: TGCAGCGCCGGTGGACGGCTGAACACTGAAGCTTTCTTT.

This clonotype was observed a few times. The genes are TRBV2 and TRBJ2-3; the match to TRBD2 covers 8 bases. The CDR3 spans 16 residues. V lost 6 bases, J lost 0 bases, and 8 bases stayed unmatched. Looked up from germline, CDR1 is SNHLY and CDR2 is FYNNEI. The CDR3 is CASRRSGGTSTDTQYF. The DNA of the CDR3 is TGTGCCAGCAGAAGGAGCGGGGGTACTAGCACAGATACGCAGTATTTT.

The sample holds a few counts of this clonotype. CDR3 in amino acids: CASSLWTAFSEKLFF. CDR3 nucleotide sequence: TGTGCCAGCAGCTTATGGACAGCCTTTAGTGAAAAACTGTTTTTT. V and J are TRBV7-9 and TRBJ1-4; TRBD1 might be the D (6 bases). Germline assignment: CDR1 SEHNR and CDR2 FQNEAQ (reference sequence). The CDR3 runs to 15 residues. With 2 bases removed from V and 7 bases from J, the gap between germline ends came to 14 bases.

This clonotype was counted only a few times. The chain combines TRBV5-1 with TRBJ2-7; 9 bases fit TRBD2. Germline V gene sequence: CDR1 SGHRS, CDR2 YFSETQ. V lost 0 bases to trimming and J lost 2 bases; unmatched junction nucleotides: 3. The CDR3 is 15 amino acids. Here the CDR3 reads CASSLGLAEPYEQYF. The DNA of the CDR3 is TGCGCCAGCAGCTTGGGACTAGCGGAACCCTACGAGCAGTACTTC.

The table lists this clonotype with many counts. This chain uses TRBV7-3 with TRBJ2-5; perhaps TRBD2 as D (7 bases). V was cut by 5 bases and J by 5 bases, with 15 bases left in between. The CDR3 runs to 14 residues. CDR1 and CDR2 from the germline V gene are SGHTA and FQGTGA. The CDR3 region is CASSAYGGLETQYF. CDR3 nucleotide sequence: TGTGCCAGCAGCGCTTACGGGGGGCTGGAGACCCAGTACTTC.

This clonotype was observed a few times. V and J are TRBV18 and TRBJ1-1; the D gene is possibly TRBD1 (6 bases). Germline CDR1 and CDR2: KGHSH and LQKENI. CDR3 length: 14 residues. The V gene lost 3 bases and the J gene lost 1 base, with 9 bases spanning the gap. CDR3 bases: TGTGCCAGCTCACCCCAGGGGCAGAACACTGAAGCTTTCTTT. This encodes CASSPQGQNTEAFF.

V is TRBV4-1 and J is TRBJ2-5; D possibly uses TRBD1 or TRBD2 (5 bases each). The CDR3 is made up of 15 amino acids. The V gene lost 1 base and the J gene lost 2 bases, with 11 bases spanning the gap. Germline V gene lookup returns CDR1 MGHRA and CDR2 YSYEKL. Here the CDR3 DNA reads TGCGCCAGCAGCCAAGTGAGGGGAACTCAAGAGACCCAGTACTTC. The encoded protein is CASSQVRGTQETQYF.